The TCR beta chain described here comes from a study of cytomegalovirus exposure and HLA in healthy donors. On the study more broadly: When just under 400 donors were genotyped, 80% to 90% of them were found to fall in the Caucasian-associated ancestry cluster. Overall study findings and caveats: The later analysis indicated that the majority of CMV-associated TCR beta chains appeared HLA-restricted. Analyses of presence and absence presupposed an approximately uniform sequencing depth across donors.

The PCR employed 60 Vbeta primers together with 13 Jbeta primers. Repertoires were generated with immunoSEQ multiplex PCR, while TCRdb's copy carries only in-frame clones and drops some. The table shows approximately 50,000 clones, with roughly four fifths occurring only once. In the case of this clone: No antigen is known for it.

The CDR3 has 15 residues. Trimming cost V 5 bases and J 2 bases; bases outside gene matches: 8. The germline V gene has CDR1 SGHVS and CDR2 FQNEAQ. Sequenced sample: PBMCs. This chain links TRBV7-8 with TRBJ2-5; TRBD1 aligns across 7 bases. This TCR was sampled from a young man in good health and CMV-seronegative. The CDR3 bases are TGTGCCAGCAGCCCAGGGGGTTACGGACAAGAGACCCAGTACTTC. Translation gives CASSPGGYGQETQYF.